Detailed here is one T cell receptor beta chain. Its specificity is unknown. The entry originates in a study of shared clonotypes between healthy human individuals. CD45RO-negative, CCR7-selected cells formed the naive CD8 fraction, which excluded terminally differentiated effector memory CD45RA+ cells. Data came from immunoSEQ multiplex PCR; TCRdb stores just in-frame clones and leaves some out. The sample has about 2.1 million clones, around 93% seen once; the top ten hold over 1.5%. Study-wide points: Clonotypes shared by all four sorted-subset donors had higher generation probabilities than non-shared clonotypes. Donor scarcity curtailed the genetic and exposure-history diversity represented herein. Despite large depth, sorted-subset datasets appeared incompletely sequenced.

V was shortened by 0 bases and J by 4 bases, with 16 bases between the two germline ends. The germline V gene encodes CDR1 SGHDT and CDR2 YYEEEE. This CDR3 spans 16 amino acids. The sequence derives from a man between 18 and 35 years old in good health. Some clones in this sample may be carry-over from other donors' samples. This chain joins TRBV5-6 and TRBJ1-2, with D tentatively TRBD1 (5 bases). Specimen: naive CD8+ T cells from PBMCs. The chain's CDR3 is CASSLAGARAFYGYTF. In DNA form, the CDR3 reads TGTGCCAGCAGCTTGGCCGGTGCCAGGGCATTCTATGGCTACACCTTC.